The 17 T cell receptor beta chains below all came from one sample that was sequenced in a study of cytomegalovirus exposure and HLA in healthy donors. Both 60 Vbeta primers and 13 Jbeta primers went into the PCR. TCRdb's table, derived via immunoSEQ multiplex PCR, lists solely in-frame clones and lacks some. The table includes more than 140,000 clones, about 80% detected once. What was sequenced was PBMCs. The receptor set was obtained from a male donor in good health and CMV-seronegative.

V gene TRBV7-9 combines with J gene TRBJ2-7, with 8 bases fitting TRBD2. The CDR3 consists of 12 residues. Germline V gives CDR1 SEHNR, CDR2 FQNEAQ (reference sequence). V lost 7 bases and J lost 5; bases outside the gene matches: 4. CDR3 bases: TGTGCCAGCACCCGGACTAGCAACGAGCAGTACTTC. Protein sequence: CASTRTSNEQYF.

This clone has only one observation. V gene TRBV30 combines with J gene TRBJ2-1; 7 nucleotides match TRBD2. This CDR3 comprises 14 residues. The V segment lost 1 base and the J segment 4 bases; nucleotides outside the gene matches: 4. The germline V gene has CDR1 GTSNPN and CDR2 SVGIG (reference sequence). The chain's CDR3 is CAWSEGGLYNEQFF. The CDR3 nucleotides are TGTGCCTGGAGTGAGGGAGGGTTGTACAATGAGCAGTTCTTC.

The J gene is TRBJ1-2, the V gene TRBV27, with 7 bases aligning to TRBD1. CDR3 length: 14 amino acids. J lost 3 bases, V lost 5 bases, and 6 bases had no gene match. CDR1 and CDR2 from the germline V gene are MNHEY and SMNVEV (reference sequence). Here the CDR3 DNA reads TGTGCCAGCAGTCCTCGGACAGGCTACTATGGCTACACCTTC. Its protein product is CASSPRTGYYGYTF.

The V gene is TRBV5-1, the J gene TRBJ2-2; 9 bases match TRBD2. The CDR3 has 17 residues. Germline V CDR1 and CDR2: SGHRS, YFSETQ. V was clipped by 0 bases and J by 7 bases; unmatched bases: 10. As DNA, the CDR3 is TGCGCCAGCAGCTTGGGCCTAGCGGGGACCCTGCACGGGGAGCTGTTTTTT. This sequence encodes CASSLGLAGTLHGELFF.

Written as DNA, the CDR3 is TGTGCCAGCAGCCCTCAGTATAGCAATCAGCCCCAGCATTTT. Amino acids: CASSPQYSNQPQHF. The gene calls are TRBV7-8 and TRBJ1-5; no reliable D call. CDR3 length equals 14 residues. V lost 5 bases and J lost 0, with 8 bases in between. Germline loops: CDR1 SGHVS, CDR2 FQNEAQ.

The rearrangement links TRBV7-6 to TRBJ2-5; tentative D call: TRBD1 (5 bases). Trimming took 1 base from V and 4 from J, leaving 10 bases between them. The CDR3 loop spans 14 amino acids. Germline V CDR1 and CDR2: SGHVS, FNYEAQ. Here the CDR3 reads CASSLGAGRETQYF. The CDR3 nucleotides read TGTGCCAGCAGCTTAGGGGCAGGGCGAGAGACCCAGTACTTC.

The rearrangement links TRBV7-9 to TRBJ1-2; 7 bases agree with TRBD1. This CDR3 is built from 16 residues. The junction had 12 bases not matched to a gene; V was cut back by 2 bases and J by 6 bases. Germline V CDR1 and CDR2: SEHNR, FQNEAQ (reference sequence). The CDR3 reads CASSLTTVTGRNGYTF. The CDR3, as DNA: TGTGCCAGCAGCTTAACAACCGTGACAGGGAGAAATGGCTACACCTTC.

The chain couples TRBV11-2 to TRBJ2-5; D unresolved. Germline CDR1 reads SGHAT; CDR2 reads FQNNGV. Trimming cost V 5 bases and J 5 bases, with 6 bases left between them. The CDR3 is 11 amino acids. The CDR3 reads CASSVGETQYF. CDR3 bases: TGTGCCAGCAGCGTTGGCGAGACCCAGTACTTC.

The V gene is TRBV7-9, the J gene TRBJ1-5, with 10 bases fitting TRBD1. The V and J ends lost 1 base and 5 bases, in that order; junction bases with no gene match: 2. The CDR3 spans 15 residues. Germline lookup yields CDR1 SEHNR and CDR2 FQNEAQ (reference sequence). The CDR3 coding sequence is TGTGCCAGCAGCTTAGGGACAGGGGGTTATCAGCCCCAGCATTTT. It yields the protein CASSLGTGGYQPQHF.

In this sample, this clone turned up a few times. The rearrangement uses TRBV7-2 and TRBJ1-2; TRBD1 is a possible D gene (6 bases). This CDR3 comprises 13 residues. V dropped 1 base and J dropped 14 bases, with 17 bases sitting between them. The germline V gene encodes CDR1 SGHTA and CDR2 FQGNSA. The CDR3 coding sequence is TGTGCCAGCAGCTTAGGGGCGGGGGCAGCTAGAACCTTC. Protein product: CASSLGAGAARTF.

V and J are TRBV30 and TRBJ1-3; D uncertain. Per the germline V gene, CDR1 is GTSNPN and CDR2 is SVGIG (reference sequence). The germline V and J ends were trimmed by 3 bases and 4 bases, with 13 bases remaining between them. CDR3 length: 14 amino acids. CDR3 loop: CAWRSPGSGNTIYF. The CDR3 nucleotides read TGTGCCTGGAGGAGCCCGGGGTCAGGAAACACCATATATTTT.

V is TRBV9 and J is TRBJ2-5; TRBD2 agrees at 8 bases. Per the germline V gene, CDR1 is SGDLS and CDR2 is YYNGEE. The V segment lost 4 bases and the J segment 2 bases; nucleotides outside the gene matches: 4. The CDR3 has 14 residues. The CDR3 reads CASSRGGSQETQYF. The CDR3 DNA reads TGTGCCAGCAGCCGGGGGGGTTCACAAGAGACCCAGTACTTC.

This chain connects TRBV4-2 to TRBJ2-7; 11 bases are a match to TRBD1. The CDR3 length is 15 residues. The germline V gene encodes CDR1 LGHNA and CDR2 YNFKEQ. V trimming: 2 bases; J trimming: 2 bases; junction bases outside the gene matches: 2. The CDR3 is CASSQTGQGAYEQYF. CDR3 DNA sequence: TGTGCCAGCAGCCAAACGGGACAGGGGGCCTACGAGCAGTACTTC.

The gene calls are TRBV7-8 and TRBJ1-3; D ambiguous. With 6 bases removed from V and 3 bases from J, the gap between germline ends came to 18 bases. CDR1 and CDR2 from the germline V gene are SGHVS and FQNEAQ. The CDR3 consists of 16 residues. CDR3 protein: CASSPRGKQFGNTIYF. CDR3 nucleotide sequence: TGTGCCAGCAGTCCCCGGGGTAAACAATTTGGAAACACCATATATTTT.

This clone was counted a few times. The chain has TRBV5-1 and TRBJ2-1; 8 bases match TRBD2. CDR3 size: 15 residues. V trimming: 7 bases; J trimming: 6 bases; junction bases outside the gene matches: 12. From germline, CDR1 is SGHRS and CDR2 YFSETQ. The CDR3 here is CASGPSGLYVNEQFF. The CDR3 region has the DNA TGCGCCAGCGGGCCTAGCGGGTTGTACGTCAATGAGCAGTTCTTC.

The rearrangement links TRBV30 to TRBJ1-2; D gene unclear. V was pared by 0 bases and J by 5 bases, with 19 bases between. Germline CDR1 and CDR2: GTSNPN and SVGIG (reference sequence). The length of the CDR3 is 16 residues. In DNA, the CDR3 is TGTGCCTGGAGTGTACCGGGTACGACTCGGCGGTATGGCTACACCTTC. The encoded protein is CAWSVPGTTRRYGYTF.

On this clone: At one end, the junction sequence differs from germline, possibly due to a read error. The gene calls are TRBV7-2 and TRBJ2-5; D perhaps matches TRBD2 (5 bases). This CDR3 has 12 amino acids. CDR1 and CDR2 from the germline V gene are SGHTA and FQGNSA. This CDR3 is CASSLALEPSHF. CDR3 DNA sequence: TGTGCCAGCAGCTTAGCACTAGAGCCCTCACACTTC.